Listed below are T cell receptor beta chains from one sample, sequenced in a study of blood T cells in healthy people across ages. MiXCR, run by TCRdb on the 5' RACE reads, gives a single entry per CDR3 protein. Of fewer than 800,000 distinct CDR3 sequences listed, about 30% are singletons. The source material was blood. The receptors shown here come from a woman of 80 years or more in good health. The CDR3 runs from the conserved cysteine through the conserved F or W.

V	J	CDR3
TRBV11-2	TRBJ1-2	CASSLDQGVNGYTF
TRBV7-3	TRBJ2-5	CASSSTRFETQYF
TRBV30	TRBJ1-1	CAWGGTSNTEAFF
TRBV6-2/TRBV6-3	TRBJ1-1	CASQKGRNYEAFF
TRBV10-3	TRBJ2-2	CATEDRGGTGELFF
TRBV7-3	TRBJ2-3	CASSLTASGGAADTQYF
TRBV5-1	TRBJ2-7	CASSRTTSGGPYEQYF
TRBV20-1	TRBJ2-1	CSARDGTTGSEQFF
TRBV20-1	TRBJ1-2	CSAPTGNYGYTF
TRBV10-3	TRBJ1-2	CATLRGAGGYTF
TRBV7-2	TRBJ2-7	CASSTWTGGPYEQYF
TRBV5-8	TRBJ2-7	CASFGRRGQGFYEQYF
TRBV6-5	TRBJ2-1	CASSYRREGREEQFF
TRBV19	TRBJ1-5	CASNRKMGNQPQHF
TRBV20-1	TRBJ1-1	CSASGYTEAFF
TRBV7-2	TRBJ2-3	CASSLGTAFTDTQYF
TRBV12-3/TRBV12-4	TRBJ1-1	CASSLLGGQLLNTEAFF
TRBV7-3	TRBJ2-7	CASTSPVGRAGTYEQYF
TRBV20-1	TRBJ2-3	CSARDPRTGDADTQYF
TRBV28	TRBJ2-7	CASSRRGNEQYF
TRBV6-2/TRBV6-3	TRBJ1-5	CASSYSNTNQPQHF
TRBV30	TRBJ2-3	CAWTAKDTQYF
TRBV20-1	TRBJ1-2	CSAKDRGLGGYTF
TRBV5-1	TRBJ1-1	CASSSRGGGTEAFF
TRBV2	TRBJ1-1	CASRGRTNTEAFF
TRBV15	TRBJ2-3	CATSVGDSRTTDTQYF
TRBV4-3	.	CASSLSFGETQYF
TRBV5-1	TRBJ1-5	CASRSTGDSNQPQHF
TRBV7-6	TRBJ1-1	CASSPFTGTGMNTEAFF
TRBV5-8	TRBJ2-5	CASSLLLAGETQYF
TRBV5-1	TRBJ2-7	CASRRPGQGSPYEQYF
TRBV4-3	TRBJ1-6	CASSQDNDSPLHF
TRBV4-2	TRBJ2-1	CASSPRSRAPGNEQFF
TRBV3-1	TRBJ2-3	CASSQQGASTDTQYF
TRBV2	TRBJ2-7	CASRESVRGQQYF
TRBV7-9	TRBJ2-2	CASRHGQGARTGELFF
TRBV7-9	TRBJ1-1	CASSLAWKNTEAFF
TRBV6-5	TRBJ2-6	CASSYVTNRGYQISGANVLTF
TRBV7-2	TRBJ2-2	CASWPGANTGERFF
TRBV28	TRBJ1-2	CAAHSEWNYGYTF
TRBV7-2	TRBJ1-2	CASSLPGTGAGYTF
TRBV6-1	TRBJ2-2	CASSIENTGELFF
TRBV7-6	TRBJ1-2	CASSLGGGGCTF
TRBV4-3	TRBJ2-7	CASSQERGDEQYF
TRBV7-2	TRBJ2-3	CASSSSGSRDTQYF
TRBV20-1	TRBJ1-2	CRGDHGYTF
TRBV7-2	TRBJ1-2	CASSLERRGSYGYTF
TRBV9	TRBJ2-5	CASSAGLAQETQYF
TRBV20-1	TRBJ2-7	CSAHPPDRAYEQYF
TRBV7-3	TRBJ2-1	CASTMGGGGYNEQFF